Below, one T cell receptor (beta chain) is given with its context. Its antigen remains unknown. Unique molecular identifiers were built into the TCRbeta library. TCRdb processed the PCR reads anew with MiXCR; each CDR3 protein has one entry. The table has under 250,000 distinct CDR3 sequences, approximately 6.3% seen once. Trimming left V 2 bases short and J 7 bases short, with 9 bases between. The CDR3 loop spans 12 amino acids. The germline V gene encodes CDR1 SGHKS and CDR2 YYEKEE (reference sequence). This entry is derived from a study of T-cell reconstitution after alpha-beta-depleted transplantation in children. Findings and limits, study-wide: Several hundred graft clones that had expanded were reportedly the source of alpha-beta T cells about two months after transplant.

Here the sequenced sample was PBMCs, taken before TCRalphabeta/CD19-depleted stem cell transplant. The V and J genes are TRBV5-5 and TRBJ1-1; D ambiguous. The TCR comes from a boy aged 2 to 10 with acute lymphoblastic leukemia, due to receive a stem cell transplant. In DNA, the CDR3 is TGTGCCAGCAGCTTCGGGGTCCTTGAAGCTTTCTTT. Amino acids: CASSFGVLEAFF.